A selection of T cell receptor beta chains follows, all from one sample in a study of PD-1 blockade in classical Hodgkin lymphoma. Profiled with immunoSEQ multiplex PCR; TCRdb holds only in-frame clones, not every one. The sample yields some 110,000 clones, about nine tenths seen once. The sequenced sample was peripheral blood mononuclear cells (PBMCs), obtained before the fourth cycle of nivolumab. These receptors came from a human donor with classical Hodgkin lymphoma. Both conserved end residues are part of each CDR3. The order of the fields is J gene, V gene, CDR3 protein.

j_gene: TRBJ1-3
v_gene: TRBV14
CDR3aa: CASSQDLSGNTIYF

j_gene: TRBJ2-7
v_gene: TRBV6-5
CDR3aa: CASSYDGTYEQYF

j_gene: TRBJ2-7
v_gene: TRBV28
CDR3aa: CASSLVAGVGYEQYF

j_gene: TRBJ2-1
v_gene: TRBV30
CDR3aa: CAWSSYEWDEQFF

j_gene: TRBJ2-7
v_gene: TRBV28
CDR3aa: CASSLTPGVTYEQYF

j_gene: TRBJ2-3
v_gene: TRBV27
CDR3aa: CASSLAGGPNTQYF

j_gene: TRBJ2-3
v_gene: TRBV9
CDR3aa: CASSVRLSSQYF

j_gene: TRBJ1-1
v_gene: TRBV14
CDR3aa: CASSQGGTGGIAEAFF

j_gene: TRBJ2-7
v_gene: TRBV4-1
CDR3aa: CASSSQTSGRSYEQYF

j_gene: TRBJ2-2
v_gene: TRBV13
CDR3aa: CASSPTGHVTGELFF

j_gene: TRBJ2-7
v_gene: TRBV4-3
CDR3aa: CASSQDGAVPYEQYF

j_gene: TRBJ1-2
v_gene: TRBV27
CDR3aa: CASSFLQGMDGYTF

j_gene: TRBJ2-3
v_gene: TRBV5-1
CDR3aa: CASSLQGGGDTQYF

j_gene: TRBJ1-2
v_gene: TRBV30
CDR3aa: CAWEDGRGTRYGYTF

j_gene: TRBJ2-7
v_gene: TRBV5-8
CDR3aa: CASSYRLAGASYEQYF